This T cell receptor (beta chain) was recorded in a study of blood T cell repertoires in COVID-19. This clone is a singleton in its sample. The authors' processing: Estimated nucleated cell counts came from reference gene primer amplification. The table came from immunoSEQ multiplex PCR; TCRdb's copy has only in-frame clones and leaves some out. Clonal size and the V and J genes are those of that table, whereas D and trimming came from the DNA. The sample lists approximately 220,000 clones; around 82% were seen once. Cohort placement rested on clinical history that participants reported themselves. Contact with a PCR-confirmed or clinician-diagnosed COVID-19 case occurred within 2 weeks of entry. The V and J ends lost 3 bases and 3 bases respectively, with 13 bases between them. The CDR3 spans 14 residues. The germline gives CDR1 GTSNPN, CDR2 SVGIG (reference sequence).

The sequenced sample was PBMCs or T cells enriched from blood (not recorded which). This receptor was obtained from a middle-aged woman who had been exposed to COVID-19. This rearrangement joins TRBV30 to TRBJ2-3; perhaps TRBD2 as D (6 bases). CDR3 nucleotide sequence: TGTGCCTGGAGCGGCGGGGCACCGACAGATACGCAGTATTTT. Translating gives CAWSGGAPTDTQYF.